This T cell receptor (beta chain) stems from a study of quantifying T cell responses using KT2 cells. Study information: Reverse transcription used primers in the TCR alpha and beta constant regions. The second PCR was a qPCR stopped at a predetermined fluorescence threshold. General study points: Very high KT2 spike-in numbers caused saturation in KT2 sequence detection. Input KT2 cell number predicted KT2 alpha and beta sequence counts linearly over several orders of magnitude.

The junction had 8 bases not matched to a gene; V was cut back by 6 bases and J by 0 bases. The CDR3 has 16 residues. Each cDNA got a UMI-containing oligo ligated at its 3' end. An equimolar mix of RC1.1 and RC1.2 primed the beta chain across TRBC1 and TRBC2. Starting with the second PCR, alpha and beta TCR chains went through separate processing. TCRdb ran MiXCR on the UMI-ligation and nested PCR reads and lists one entry per CDR3 protein. The sample records tens of thousands of distinct CDR3 sequences, around 10% being singletons. This clonotype was observed a handful of times. The antigen remains unidentified.

The receptor was isolated from a human donor. The sequenced material came from PBMCs spiked with cells of the T cell clone KT2. This chain links TRBV12-3 or TRBV12-4 with TRBJ2-1; 7 bases line up with TRBD1. CDR3 nucleotide sequence: TGTGCCAGCAGACCCGACAGGGCCAGCTCCTACAATGAGCAGTTCTTC. As protein: CASRPDRASSYNEQFF.